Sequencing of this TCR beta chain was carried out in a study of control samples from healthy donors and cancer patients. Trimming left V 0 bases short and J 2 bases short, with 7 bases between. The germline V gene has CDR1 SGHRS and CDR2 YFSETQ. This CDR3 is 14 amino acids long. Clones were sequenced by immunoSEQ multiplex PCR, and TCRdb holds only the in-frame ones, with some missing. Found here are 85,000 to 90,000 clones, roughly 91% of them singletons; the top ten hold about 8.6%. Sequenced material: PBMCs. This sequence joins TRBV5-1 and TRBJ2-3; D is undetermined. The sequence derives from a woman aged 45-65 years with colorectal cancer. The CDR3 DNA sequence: TGCGCCAGCAGCTTGGAACAAGTCACAGATACGCAGTATTTT. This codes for CASSLEQVTDTQYF. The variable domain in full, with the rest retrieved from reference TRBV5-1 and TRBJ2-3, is KAGVTQTPRYLIKTRGQQVTLSCSPISGHRSVSWYQQTPGQGLQFLFEYFSETQRNKGNFPGRFSGRQFSNSRSEMNVSTLELGDSALYLCASSLEQVTDTQYFGPGTRLTVL.